Described below is a single T cell receptor beta chain sequence and its context. Clones were read by immunoSEQ multiplex PCR, and TCRdb kept only the in-frame ones, dropping some. The repertoire holds about 99,000 clones, with around 91% as singletons. The entry originates in a study of T cell responses to AZD1222 COVID-19 vaccine. J lost 5 bases, V lost 3 bases, and 5 bases had no gene match. This CDR3 is 14 amino acids long. Germline V gene lookup returns CDR1 WNHNN and CDR2 SYGVQD (reference sequence). The sequence was collected from an adult in good health. The rearrangement uses TRBV10-1 and TRBJ2-3; 7 bases align to TRBD1. Material: peripheral blood, obtained on day 0 of AZD1222 vaccination. In DNA form, the CDR3 reads TGCGCCAGCAGTGATGCCAGGGGGAGAGATACGCAGTATTTT. It is translated as CASSDARGRDTQYF.